This T cell receptor beta chain was captured by sequencing in a study of T-cell reconstitution after alpha-beta-depleted transplantation in children. This clonotype showed up many times. Unique molecular identifiers tagged the TCRbeta library. TCRdb re-called the PCR reads with MiXCR, one entry per CDR3 protein. Of 230,000 or so distinct CDR3 sequences detected, about 8.8% appear once; the ten largest clones hold about 5%. V gave up 2 bases and J gave up 4 bases, with 8 bases separating them. Germline lookup yields CDR1 MNHEY and CDR2 SVGAGI. The CDR3 runs to 14 residues. The sample was PBMCs from the stem cell graft donor, taken from the stem cell graft. V is TRBV6-5 and J is TRBJ1-4, with D hard to call. This TCR was sampled from a human donor who donated a stem cell graft to a child with SCID. As DNA, the CDR3 is TGTGCCAGCAGTTACAGGGCCTTTAATGAAAAACTGTTTTTT. Amino acids: CASSYRAFNEKLFF.